Listed below are T cell receptor beta chains from one sample, sequenced in a study of control samples from healthy donors and cancer patients. Sequencing was performed with immunoSEQ multiplex PCR; in TCRdb, only in-frame clones are kept and a portion is missing. The top ten clones hold approximately 12% of a sample with about 30,000 clones, 91% of them seen once. The sequencing sample was made of PBMCs. Source of these receptors: a man aged 45-65 years with lung cancer. CDR3s include the opening cysteine and the closing phenylalanine or tryptophan. A D gene is named only where the DNA matches it firmly. Clone size, where shown, is once, few, many, or a class for clones that have expanded.

>TRBJ1-3|TRBV10-3|.|.|16
CAISEFGDNSGNTIYF
TGTGCCATCAGTGAGTTTGGGGACAACTCTGGAAACACCATATATTTT
>TRBJ2-2|TRBV19|.|.|13
CASNNSPLGELFF
TGTGCCAGTAACAACTCCCCGTTGGGGGAGCTGTTTTTT
>TRBJ2-1|TRBV6-5|.|.|14
CASSYYGDDNEQFF
TGTGCCAGCAGTTATTACGGGGATGACAATGAGCAGTTCTTC
>TRBJ1-5|TRBV5-1|.|.|13
CASSLIPSQPQHF
TGCGCCAGCAGCTTGATACCCAGTCAGCCCCAGCATTTT
>TRBJ1-1|TRBV19|.|.|14
CASSEGGLGTEAFF
TGTGCCAGTAGTGAGGGGGGACTAGGCACTGAAGCTTTCTTT
>TRBJ2-7|TRBV7-2|.|.|14
CASSFGTHTYEQYF
TGTGCCAGCAGCTTCGGGACACATACCTACGAGCAGTACTTC
>TRBJ2-5|TRBV5-6|TRBD1|.|15
CASSLSRGWQETQYF
TGTGCCAGCAGCTTGTCCAGGGGGTGGCAAGAGACCCAGTACTTC
>TRBJ2-3|TRBV5-1|TRBD1|.|14
CASRVQGYTDTQYF
TGCGCCAGCAGAGTACAGGGGTACACAGATACGCAGTATTTT
>TRBJ2-3|TRBV7-3|.|.|16
CASSSSTGEGADTQYF
TGTGCCAGCAGCTCATCGACAGGGGAGGGCGCAGATACGCAGTATTTT
>TRBJ2-3|TRBV5-4|.|.|18
CASSLGSRGPSGTDTQYF
TGTGCCAGCAGCTTGGGATCGCGGGGACCTAGTGGAACAGATACGCAGTATTTT
>TRBJ2-2|TRBV4-1|TRBD1|.|15
CASSTGQGHTGELFF
TGCGCCAGCAGCACGGGACAGGGTCACACCGGGGAGCTGTTTTTT
>TRBJ2-5|TRBV14|.|.|15
CAPGVGWRHQETQYF
TGTGCCCCCGGGGTAGGGTGGAGGCACCAAGAGACCCAGTACTTC
>TRBJ2-5|TRBV6-5|.|.|15
CASSYSVHPQETQYF
TGTGCCAGCAGTTACTCCGTACACCCCCAAGAGACCCAGTACTTC
>TRBJ1-1|TRBV9|.|once|13
CASSKGGNTEAFF
TGTGCCAGCAGCAAGGGGGGGAACACTGAAGCTTTCTTT
>TRBJ2-7|TRBV7-2|TRBD1|few|13
CASSFGTVYEQYF
TGTGCCAGCAGCTTTGGGACAGTCTACGAGCAGTACTTC
>TRBJ2-2|TRBV5-1|.|.|13
CASLGHNTGELFF
TGCGCCAGCCTGGGACATAACACCGGGGAGCTGTTTTTT
>TRBJ2-1|TRBV29-1|.|.|11
CSVEGIDEQFF
TGCAGCGTTGAGGGGATTGATGAGCAGTTCTTC